A selection of T cell receptor beta chains follows, all from one sample in a study of CD8 T cells in ankylosing spondylitis. TCRdb redid the calling of the 5' RACE reads with MiXCR, one entry per CDR3 protein. This table has 40,000 or so distinct CDR3 sequences, 2.7% appearing once. Sequenced sample: blood, either unsorted or a sorted T cell fraction (not recorded which). The receptors here all came from a male donor with ankylosing spondylitis or in good health (not recorded which). The conserved cysteine and the conserved F or W are not part of the CDR3 here. Fields, in order: D gene, CDR3 length, V gene, CDR3 protein. A D gene is named only where the DNA matches it firmly.

>NA|13|TRBV9
ASSPRGTANTEAF
>TRBD2|18|TRBV23-1
ASSQLTSGRHGFAKNIQY
>NA|13|TRBV9
ASSVTDSFRQPQH
>NA|12|TRBV9
ASSAGSSSDTQY
>TRBD2|12|TRBV9
ASSGPGGGYEQY
>NA|13|TRBV9
ASSVTQGPFYEQY
>NA|12|TRBV9
ASSVGGDGNTIY
>NA|11|TRBV9
ASSSGANSPLH
>TRBD2|15|TRBV9
ASSVPTSGITQETQY
>NA|13|TRBV9
ASSVGSHSSYEQY
>NA|11|TRBV9
ASSPQWQGEQF
>TRBD2|14|TRBV9
ASSPGTSGRIETQY
>NA|13|TRBV9
ASSVAGEAYYEQY
>NA|13|TRBV9
ASSVALQGNTEAF
>NA|12|TRBV9
ASSVGATNEKLF
>NA|12|TRBV9
ASSPLVSSYEQY
>NA|12|TRBV9
ASSGTTITGELF
>TRBD2|14|TRBV9
ASSSQGLAGAHEQF
>NA|13|TRBV9
ASSAGGRGKDEQF
>TRBD2|13|TRBV9
ASSVRREGYNEQF
>TRBD1|15|TRBV9
ASSVAYFGTGDYEQY
>NA|15|TRBV9
ASSGGAGTTNTGELF
>NA|13|TRBV9
ASSLDRTHYNEQF
>NA|13|TRBV12-2
ASRLPWGGQETQY
>TRBD2|14|TRBV9
ASARTTSGGGETQY
>NA|14|TRBV9
ASSVTTGAGADTQY
>NA|13|TRBV9
ASSVGGRLGYEQY
>TRBD2|12|TRBV9
ASREGLAAREQF
>TRBD2|13|TRBV9
ASSEGLAGLETQY
>NA|11|TRBV9
ASSSGETIEAF
>NA|15|TRBV9
ASSDRRGFANTGELF
>NA|11|TRBV9
ASSVRASHEQF
>NA|14|TRBV9
ASSASPMGGTETQY
>NA|10|TRBV9
ASSPSNYEQY
>NA|12|TRBV9
ASSVGRLTTEAF
>NA|12|TRBV9
ASSENTAFSSAF
>NA|14|TRBV9
ASSVGGRGGYDEQF